This T cell receptor (beta chain) stems from a study of cytomegalovirus exposure and HLA in healthy donors. V was cut by 4 bases and J by 5 bases, with 11 bases left in between. This CDR3 region has 14 residues. Looked up from germline, CDR1 is SGHVS and CDR2 is FNYEAQ. With 60 Vbeta and 13 Jbeta primers, the PCR was carried out. Only in-frame clones appear in the TCRdb table, and some are missing; sequencing was by immunoSEQ multiplex PCR. The sample gives under 55,000 clones, more than 65% of which show up once; 9% to 9.5% is in the top ten. Study-wide results and caveats: Among the sequence variants, a highly shared cluster was likely an artifact of sequencing. Confirmation in vitro established that three CMV-associated chains were specific for CMV antigens. Analyzed later, most CMV-associated TCR beta chains appeared HLA-restricted. HLA alleles were associated with fewer than 20,000 TCR beta sequences in a later analysis at 0.05 false discovery rate.

As to this clone: As yet, its antigen is unknown.

The sequenced sample consisted of PBMCs. The chain couples TRBV7-6 to TRBJ2-2; D may be TRBD2 (6 bases). This TCR derives from a woman in her forties or fifties in good health and CMV-seronegative. The CDR3 region has the DNA TGTGCCAGCAGCTCCTGGGACTGGACCGGGGAGCTGTTTTTT. Its protein product is CASSSWDWTGELFF.